The clone carrying this TCR beta chain appeared many times. Indicated time point: before trial treatment. This sample was taken from a study of low-dose radiotherapy and immunotherapy resistance in tumors. TRAV- and TRBV-specific primers, spanning alpha and beta chains, primed first-strand cDNA. The authors amplified TCRs for 20 to 25 PCR cycles with a constant-region primer and a V-primer adapter. TCRdb reanalysed the reads using MiXCR and keeps one entry per CDR3 protein. The sample contains tens of thousands of distinct CDR3 sequences, over 15% of which appear only once. The V end was cut by 1 base, the J end by 7 bases, with 16 bases between. CDR3 length: 15 residues. CDR1 is DFQATT and CDR2 is SNEGSKA in the germline V gene (reference sequence).

This clonotype was sampled from a male donor with prostate cancer. The sequences come from PBMCs, collected before treatment. The J gene is TRBJ2-2, the V gene TRBV20-1; D uncertain. CDR3 residues: CSARVRGESGGELFF. CDR3 nucleotide sequence: TGCAGTGCTAGAGTTCGTGGGGAATCGGGCGGGGAGCTGTTTTTT.